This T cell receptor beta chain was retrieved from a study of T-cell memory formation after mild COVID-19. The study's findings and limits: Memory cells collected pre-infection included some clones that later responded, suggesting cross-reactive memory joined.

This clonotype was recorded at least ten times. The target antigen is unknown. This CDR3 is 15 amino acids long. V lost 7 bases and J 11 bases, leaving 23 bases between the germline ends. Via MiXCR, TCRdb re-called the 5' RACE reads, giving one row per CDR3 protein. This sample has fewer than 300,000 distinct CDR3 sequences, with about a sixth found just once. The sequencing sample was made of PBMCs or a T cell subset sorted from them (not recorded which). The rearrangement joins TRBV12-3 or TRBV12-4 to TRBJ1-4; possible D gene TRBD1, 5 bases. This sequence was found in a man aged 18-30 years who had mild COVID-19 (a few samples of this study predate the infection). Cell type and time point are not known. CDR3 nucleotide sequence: TGTGCCAGCAATGATTCCCGGGACCCATCACAGAAACTGTTTTTT. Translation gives CASNDSRDPSQKLFF.